This passage covers 10 T cell receptor beta chains from one sample sequenced in a study of blood T cell repertoires in COVID-19. The protocol was immunoSEQ multiplex PCR, while the TCRdb copy is restricted to in-frame clones and leaves out a portion. Among approximately 230,000 clones listed, around 88% were seen once. Sequenced input: PBMCs or T cells enriched from blood (not recorded which). Receptors were obtained from a woman between 45 and 60 years old with acute COVID-19.

The chain carries TRBV18 and TRBJ2-3, with TRBD2 matching 8 bases. V lost 2 bases and J lost 4; bases outside the gene matches: 8. Germline assignment: CDR1 KGHSH and CDR2 LQKENI. CDR3 length equals 16 residues. This chain's CDR3 is CASSPSGTSVADTQYF. CDR3 nucleotides: TGTGCCAGCTCACCATCCGGGACTAGTGTGGCAGATACGCAGTATTTT.

V gene TRBV9 combines with J gene TRBJ1-2; 9 positions match TRBD1. Germline CDR1 and CDR2: SGDLS and YYNGEE. Trimming removed 3 bases from V and 2 bases from J; junction bases left unmatched: 5. The CDR3 consists of 15 residues. CDR3 protein: CASSEAGTGNYGYTF. CDR3 sequence (DNA): TGTGCCAGCAGCGAAGCCGGGACAGGGAACTATGGCTACACCTTC. Looking up the rest from reference TRBV9 and TRBJ1-2 gives the full variable domain: DSGVTQTPKHLITATGQRVTLRCSPRSGDLSVYWYQQSLDQGLQFLIQYYNGEERAKGNILERFSAQQFPDLHSELNLSSLELGDSALYFCASSEAGTGNYGYTFGSGTRLTVV.

This chain uses TRBV7-9 with TRBJ1-2, with 7 bases lining up with TRBD1. This CDR3 has 15 residues. Germline trimming cut 2 bases from V and 8 bases from J; bases unmatched to any gene: 11. CDR1 and CDR2 from the germline V gene are SEHNR and FQNEAQ (reference sequence). The CDR3 loop reads CASSLRTGGRSGYTF. In DNA, the CDR3 is TGTGCCAGCAGCTTAAGGACAGGAGGGAGATCGGGCTACACCTTC. The entire variable domain, with the rest obtained from reference TRBV7-9 and TRBJ1-2, is as follows: DTGVSQNPRHKITKRGQNVTFRCDPISEHNRLYWYRQTLGQGPEFLTYFQNEAQLEKSRLLSDRFSAERPKGSFSTLEIQRTEQGDSAMYLCASSLRTGGRSGYTFGSGTRLTVV.

V gene TRBV30 combines with J gene TRBJ1-5, with 8 bases matching TRBD1. From germline, CDR1 is GTSNPN and CDR2 SVGIG (reference sequence). The CDR3 extends over 13 amino acids. J gave up 5 bases and V 5 bases, and 5 bases lay outside the gene matches. CDR3 sequence (DNA): TGTGCCTGGGGACAGGGAGGCCATCAGCCCCAGCATTTT. As protein: CAWGQGGHQPQHF. The entire variable domain, with the rest obtained from reference TRBV30 and TRBJ1-5, is as follows: SQTIHQWPATLVQPVGSPLSLECTVEGTSNPNLYWYRQAAGRGLQLLFYSVGIGQISSEVPQNLSASRPQDRQFILSSKKLLLSDSGFYLCAWGQGGHQPQHFGDGTRLSIL.

The CDR3 DNA reads as TGCGCCAGCAGCCAAGTTCCGATCTCCGGGACTCACCAGTTCTTC. Encoded protein: CASSQVPISGTHQFF. V is TRBV4-3 and J is TRBJ2-1; weak D call: TRBD2 (6 bases). The germline gives CDR1 LGHNA, CDR2 YSLEER. The ends were cut back, 1 base at V and 13 bases at J, with 20 bases in the middle. This CDR3 is built from 15 residues.

The CDR3, as DNA: TGTGCCAGCAGCCAGACGACCCTGACAGGGGGTGAGCAGTACTTC. It encodes CASSQTTLTGGEQYF. J is TRBJ2-7 and V is TRBV4-2; 9 nucleotides agree with TRBD1. The CDR3 loop spans 15 amino acids. Germline trimming cut 3 bases from V and 7 bases from J; bases unmatched to any gene: 10. The germline CDR1 and CDR2 sequences are LGHNA and YNFKEQ.

V and J are TRBV7-9 and TRBJ2-7, with 12 bases matching TRBD2. This CDR3 spans 15 amino acids. J gave up 0 bases and V 5 bases, and 2 bases lay outside the gene matches. Germline CDR1 reads SEHNR; CDR2 reads FQNEAQ (reference sequence). CDR3 coding DNA: TGTGCCAGCAGCCCGACTAGCGGGAGCTCCTACGAGCAGTACTTC. This sequence encodes CASSPTSGSSYEQYF.

With regard to this clone: A much larger clone differs by one base, so this may be a read error. The rearrangement joins TRBV7-3 to TRBJ2-3, with 14 bases lining up with TRBD2. The CDR3 is 16 amino acids. Germline V lookup: CDR1 SGHTA, CDR2 FQGTGA. J gave up 2 bases and V 5 bases, and 3 bases lay outside the gene matches. This CDR3 reads CASSQGLAGVTDTQYF. The CDR3 coding sequence is TGTGCCAGCAGCCAGGGACTAGCGGGAGTCACAGATACGCAGTATTTT. Combining the CDR3 with reference TRBV7-3 and TRBJ2-3 gives the whole variable domain GAGVSQTPSNKVTEKGKYVELRCDPISGHTALYWYRQSLGQGPEFLIYFQGTGAADDSGLPNDRFFAVRPEGSVSTLKIQRTERGDSAVYLCASSQGLAGVTDTQYFGPGTRLTVL.

This chain uses TRBV2 with TRBJ1-1; no firm D call. The V gene lost 5 bases and the J gene lost 10 bases, with 26 bases spanning the gap. CDR3 length: 16 amino acids. Germline assignment: CDR1 SNHLY and CDR2 FYNNEI. The CDR3 nucleotides read TGTGCCAGCAGTACCCAATCCCGAGACACGGTCGCGGGAGCTTTCTTT. Amino acids: CASSTQSRDTVAGAFF.

The chain joins TRBV7-9 to TRBJ2-7; 7 bases map to TRBD2. CDR3 size: 15 residues. From germline, CDR1 is SEHNR and CDR2 FQNEAQ (reference sequence). After removal of 1 base from V and 3 bases from J, the junction contained 6 bases not matched to a gene. CDR3 region: CASSLGAGTIYEQYF. CDR3 DNA: TGTGCCAGCAGCTTAGGGGCCGGGACTATCTACGAGCAGTACTTC. The whole variable domain, filled in from reference TRBV7-9 and TRBJ2-7, reads DTGVSQNPRHKITKRGQNVTFRCDPISEHNRLYWYRQTLGQGPEFLTYFQNEAQLEKSRLLSDRFSAERPKGSFSTLEIQRTEQGDSAMYLCASSLGAGTIYEQYFGPGTRLTVT.